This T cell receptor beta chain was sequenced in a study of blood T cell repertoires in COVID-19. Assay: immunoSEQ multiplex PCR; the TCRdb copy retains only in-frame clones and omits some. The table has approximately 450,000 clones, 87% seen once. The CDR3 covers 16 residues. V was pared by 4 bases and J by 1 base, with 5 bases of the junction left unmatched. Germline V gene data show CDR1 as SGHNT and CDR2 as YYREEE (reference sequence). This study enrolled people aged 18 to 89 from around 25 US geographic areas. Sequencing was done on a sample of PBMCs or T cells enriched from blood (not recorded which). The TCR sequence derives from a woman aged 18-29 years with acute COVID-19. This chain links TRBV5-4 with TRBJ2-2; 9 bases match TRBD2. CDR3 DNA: TGTGCCAGCAGCCGCGGGGGGGCTATGAACACCGGGGAGCTGTTTTTT. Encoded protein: CASSRGGAMNTGELFF.